This entry lists 13 T cell receptor beta chains sequenced from one sample in a study of blood T cell repertoires in COVID-19. The assay was immunoSEQ multiplex PCR, and TCRdb's table has in-frame clones only and misses some. The data contain hundreds of thousands of clones, more than 70% of them singletons. Sequences were obtained from peripheral blood. The source of these receptors is a woman in her seventies with COVID-19, enrolled during active disease.

This clone was seen just once. A read error may account for a junction end that differs from germline. V and J are TRBV7-9 and TRBJ1-5, with no clear D. The CDR3 is 14 residues long. The V gene's germline CDR1 is SEHNR and CDR2 FQNEAQ (reference sequence). The CDR3 region has the DNA TGTGCCAGCAGCTTAGAGAGTAGCCATCAGCCCCAGCATTTT. It is translated as CASSLESSHQPQHF.

This chain connects TRBV5-1 to TRBJ1-1; D is perhaps TRBD1 (6 bases). The CDR3 contains 15 residues. V shed 3 bases and J shed 1 base, with 13 bases lying between them. Germline CDR1 reads SGHRS; CDR2 reads YFSETQ. For the CDR3, the DNA is TGCGCCAGCAGCTCGACCGCGACAGGGAACACTGAAGCTTTCTTT. Translating gives CASSSTATGNTEAFF.

This rearrangement joins TRBV5-8 to TRBJ1-6; possible D gene TRBD1, 5 bases. The germline V gene encodes CDR1 SGHTS and CDR2 YDEGEE. The CDR3 is made up of 14 amino acids. Trimming stripped 2 bases from V and 8 bases from J, with 11 bases between. Here the CDR3 DNA reads TGTGCCAGCAGCTTCGGCAGGGCGCATTCACCCCTCCACTTT. Its protein is CASSFGRAHSPLHF. Looking up the rest from reference TRBV5-8 and TRBJ1-6 gives the full variable domain: EAGVTQSPTHLIKTRGQQATLRCSPISGHTSVYWYQQALGLGLQFLLWYDEGEERNRGNFPPRFSGRQFPNYSSELNVNALELEDSALYLCASSFGRAHSPLHFGNGTRLTVT.

The chain recombines TRBV11-2 with TRBJ1-1; D is ambiguous. Germline V gene lookup returns CDR1 SGHAT and CDR2 FQNNGV. The CDR3 extends over 12 amino acids. V was shortened by 3 bases and J by 6 bases, with 8 bases between the two germline ends. In nucleotides, the CDR3 is TGTGCCAGCAGCTTTAGTTACGCTGAAGCTTTCTTT. It encodes CASSFSYAEAFF.

The CDR3 DNA sequence: TGTGCCTGGACTCTTGAGGGGGCCGGATCACCCCTCCACTTT. Amino acid sequence: CAWTLEGAGSPLHF. The chain uses TRBV30 and TRBJ1-6; 7 positions match TRBD1. After removal of 4 bases from V and 10 bases from J, the junction contained 10 bases not matched to a gene. Germline CDR1 is GTSNPN and CDR2 is SVGIG (reference sequence). CDR3 length equals 14 residues.

This chain joins TRBV6-5 and TRBJ1-2; D unclear. The CDR3 spans 16 residues. Trimming stripped 3 bases from V and 0 bases from J, with 14 bases between. CDR1 is MNHEY, CDR2 SVGAGI, per germline. The CDR3 region is CASSYIPPGANYGYTF. The CDR3 DNA sequence: TGTGCCAGCAGTTATATTCCTCCGGGAGCTAACTATGGCTACACCTTC.

The chain uses TRBV4-1 and TRBJ1-2; D is uncertain. V dropped 3 bases and J dropped 12 bases, with 11 bases sitting between them. Germline V lookup: CDR1 MGHRA, CDR2 YSYEKL. The CDR3 is 11 residues long. CDR3 sequence reads: CASSHEGRDTF. The CDR3, as DNA: TGCGCCAGCAGCCACGAGGGAAGGGACACCTTC.

This clone was observed a few times. The chain employs TRBV28 and TRBJ2-7; D remains ambiguous. V lost 4 bases and J lost 2, with 3 bases in between. The CDR3 is 11 amino acids. CDR1 MDHEN and CDR2 SYDVKM come from the germline V gene. CDR3 amino acids: CASSSAYEQYF. CDR3 coding DNA: TGTGCCAGCAGTTCAGCCTACGAGCAGTACTTC.

The chain has TRBV4-2 and TRBJ2-1; no firm D call. This CDR3 comprises 16 residues. Germline V CDR1 and CDR2: LGHNA, YNFKEQ. With 1 base removed from V and 7 bases from J, the gap between germline ends came to 17 bases. The CDR3 DNA reads TGTGCCAGCAGCCAAGTCAACACCCGGCCGGGTAATGAGCAGTTCTTC. Its translation is CASSQVNTRPGNEQFF.

The rearrangement uses TRBV12-5 and TRBJ2-1; TRBD1 matches 9 bases. Germline-derived CDR1 and CDR2 are LGHNT and FRNRAP. The V gene end was trimmed by 5 bases and the J gene end by 3 bases; junction bases not matched to a gene: 8. This CDR3 has 16 amino acids. The CDR3 nucleotides read TGTGCTAGTGGTCTATACACGGGACAGGGCTACAATGAGCAGTTCTTC. It translates to CASGLYTGQGYNEQFF.

This chain's CDR3 is CASSGDRSDSSGNTIYF. The CDR3 region has the DNA TGTGCCAGCAGCGGTGACAGGTCGGATTCCTCTGGAAACACCATATATTTT. The gene calls are TRBV5-4 and TRBJ1-3; possible D gene TRBD1, 6 bases. V lost 4 bases, J lost 0 bases, and 17 bases lay in between. Per germline, CDR1 SGHNT and CDR2 YYREEE (reference sequence). The CDR3 consists of 17 residues.

CDR3 amino acids: CASSLTGGRMGEQFF. CDR3 nucleotides: TGTGCCAGCAGTTTAACAGGGGGCCGGATGGGTGAGCAGTTCTTC. The chain recombines TRBV27 with TRBJ2-1; 9 bases fit TRBD1. V shed 2 bases, J shed 9 bases, and the junction held 8 bases outside the gene matches. CDR1 is MNHEY and CDR2 is SMNVEV in the germline V gene (reference sequence). CDR3 length equals 15 residues.

The chain combines TRBV2 with TRBJ1-5; no clear D. Germline V gives CDR1 SNHLY, CDR2 FYNNEI. Trimming removed 3 bases from V and 5 bases from J, with 5 bases in between. The CDR3 has 12 amino acids. This CDR3 reads CASSERDQPQHF. CDR3 nucleotide sequence: TGTGCCAGCAGTGAGAGAGATCAGCCCCAGCATTTT.